A single sample is the source of the 6 T cell receptor beta chains below, sequenced in a study of cytomegalovirus exposure and HLA in healthy donors. Primers for the PCR totalled 60 Vbeta and 13 Jbeta. Sequencing used immunoSEQ multiplex PCR; TCRdb keeps in-frame clones, though not all of them. The data show 110,000 or so clones, 81% seen once. Material: PBMCs. These receptors originate from a woman aged 40 to 49 in good health and CMV-seronegative.

This clone was picked up a small number of times. The chain has TRBV6-1 and TRBJ1-5, with D maybe TRBD1 (5 bases). Germline V gene lookup returns CDR1 MNHNS and CDR2 SASEGT. Deletions cut 2 bases from V and 0 bases from J, with 17 bases between. The CDR3 sequence is 18 residues long. CDR3 in DNA: TGTGCCAGCAGTGAAAGGTTGGCAGGGCTATATAGCAATCAGCCCCAGCATTTT. This encodes CASSERLAGLYSNQPQHF.

The rearrangement uses TRBV4-1 and TRBJ1-2; D remains ambiguous. CDR3 length equals 14 residues. Germline values: CDR1 MGHRA, CDR2 YSYEKL. Trimming cost V 1 base and J 2 bases, with 8 bases left between them. The CDR3 is CASSQVSLNYGYTF. Here the CDR3 DNA reads TGCGCCAGCAGCCAAGTATCACTGAACTATGGCTACACCTTC.

The chain employs TRBV19 and TRBJ1-2; 11 bases agree with TRBD1. The CDR3 contains 15 residues. Germline assignment: CDR1 LNHDA and CDR2 SQIVND (reference sequence). V lost 5 bases and J lost 4; bases outside the gene matches: 6. Here the CDR3 DNA reads TGTGCCAGTAGTCTCGGGACAGGGGGGATCTATGGCTACACCTTC. It encodes CASSLGTGGIYGYTF. The full variable domain, with the rest looked up from reference TRBV19 and TRBJ1-2, is DGGITQSPKYLFRKEGQNVTLSCEQNLNHDAMYWYRQDPGQGLRLIYYSQIVNDFQKGDIAEGYSVSREKKESFPLTVTSAQKNPTAFYLCASSLGTGGIYGYTFGSGTRLTVV.

This chain uses TRBV25-1 with TRBJ2-7, with a possible D match to TRBD2 (6 bases). In germline, CDR1 is MGHDK, CDR2 SYGVNS. V shed 0 bases and J shed 7 bases, with 13 bases lying between them. The CDR3 is 14 amino acids. The CDR3 nucleotides are TGTGCCAGCAGTGAATATGGTCGGGAGTTAGAGCAGTACTTC. Its protein is CASSEYGRELEQYF.

The rearrangement joins TRBV13 to TRBJ1-1, with 9 positions matching TRBD1. V dropped 5 bases and J dropped 3; count of bases not matched to a gene: 7. This CDR3 region has 15 residues. Germline assignment: CDR1 PRHDT and CDR2 FYEKMQ (reference sequence). CDR3 amino acids: CASSATGTGYTEAFF. The CDR3 nucleotides read TGTGCCAGCAGCGCTACCGGGACAGGGTACACTGAAGCTTTCTTT.

The chain is built from TRBV28 and TRBJ1-1; TRBD1 aligns across 7 bases. The length of the CDR3 is 17 residues. Germline V gene lookup returns CDR1 MDHEN and CDR2 SYDVKM. Unmatched junction bases numbered 9, after V lost 2 bases and J lost 0 bases. The CDR3 is CASSLGDRVEMNTEAFF. The CDR3 region has the DNA TGTGCCAGCAGTTTAGGCGACAGGGTTGAGATGAACACTGAAGCTTTCTTT.